The source of this TCR beta chain is a study of T cells in Graves' hyperthyroidism and ophthalmopathy. Overall study: Peripheral blood sampling occurred at initial diagnosis, before any treatment.

V shed 2 bases and J shed 2 bases, with 4 bases lying between them. CDR1 and CDR2 (germline): ENHRY, SYGVKD. CDR3 size: 14 residues. An approximately 10 ml volume of fresh peripheral blood provided the PBMCs. This clonotype was picked up one time. Researchers took RNA transcripts and amplified the TCR beta CDR3 regions from them. TCR CDR3 underwent first-round RT-PCR with the HTBI primer set. TCRdb reanalysed the multiplex PCR reads using MiXCR and keeps one entry per CDR3 protein. This table has approximately 690,000 distinct CDR3 sequences, less than 25% appearing once. This sequence joins TRBV10-3 and TRBJ2-6, with D uncertain. The sample was blood. This sequence originates from a man aged 25-40 years with Graves' ophthalmopathy. The CDR3 region is CAISEGAGANVLTF. DNA of the CDR3: TGTGCCATCAGTGAGGGGGCTGGGGCCAACGTCCTGACTTTC.